What follows is one T cell receptor (beta chain) and its context. The record originates from a study of identical twins. In TCRdb, the 5' RACE reads were re-called with MiXCR into one record per CDR3 protein. Of a few hundred thousand distinct CDR3 sequences in the sample, over 9.5% were seen once. V shed 1 base and J 3 bases; nucleotides not matched to a gene: 5. This CDR3 region has 16 residues. V usage is TRBV12-3 or TRBV12-4 and J usage is TRBJ2-7; the match to TRBD2 covers 11 bases. The source is a man between 50 and 59 years old in good health. Material for sequencing was memory T cells sorted from blood. For the CDR3, the DNA is TGTGCCAGCAGTTTAGACCCCGGGACTAGCGGCTACGAGCAGTACTTC. Protein product: CASSLDPGTSGYEQYF.